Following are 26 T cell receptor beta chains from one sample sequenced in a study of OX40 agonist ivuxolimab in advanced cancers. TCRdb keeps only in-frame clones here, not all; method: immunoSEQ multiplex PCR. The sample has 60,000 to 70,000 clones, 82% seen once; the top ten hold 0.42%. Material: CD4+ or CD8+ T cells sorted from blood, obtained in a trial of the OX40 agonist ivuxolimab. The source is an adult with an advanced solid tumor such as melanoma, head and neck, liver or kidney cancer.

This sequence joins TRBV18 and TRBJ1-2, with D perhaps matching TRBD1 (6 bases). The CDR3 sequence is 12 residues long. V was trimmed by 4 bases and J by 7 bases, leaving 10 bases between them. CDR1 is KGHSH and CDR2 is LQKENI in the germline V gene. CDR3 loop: CASSRGGAGYTF. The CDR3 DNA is TGTGCCAGCTCACGAGGGGGGGCTGGCTACACCTTC.

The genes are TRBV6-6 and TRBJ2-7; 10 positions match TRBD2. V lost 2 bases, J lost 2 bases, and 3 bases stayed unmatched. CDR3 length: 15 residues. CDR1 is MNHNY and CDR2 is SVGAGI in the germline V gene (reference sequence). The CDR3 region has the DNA TGTGCCAGCAGTTACGCACTAGCGGGGCCCTACGAGCAGTACTTC. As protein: CASSYALAGPYEQYF.

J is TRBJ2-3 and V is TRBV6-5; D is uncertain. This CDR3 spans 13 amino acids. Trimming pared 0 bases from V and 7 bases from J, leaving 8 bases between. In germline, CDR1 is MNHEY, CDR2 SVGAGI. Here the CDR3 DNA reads TGTGCCAGCAGTTACTCGGTAGACTATACGCAGTATTTT. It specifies CASSYSVDYTQYF.

The CDR3 is CASSPVTRTSGDTQYF. The CDR3 DNA is TGCGCCAGCAGCCCAGTCACGAGGACTAGCGGAGATACGCAGTATTTT. The chain is built from TRBV4-1 and TRBJ2-3; 10 bases are a match to TRBD2. Germline V CDR1 and CDR2: MGHRA, YSYEKL. The CDR3 is 16 amino acids. Trimming at V came to 4 bases and at J to 5 bases, leaving 9 bases not matched to a gene.

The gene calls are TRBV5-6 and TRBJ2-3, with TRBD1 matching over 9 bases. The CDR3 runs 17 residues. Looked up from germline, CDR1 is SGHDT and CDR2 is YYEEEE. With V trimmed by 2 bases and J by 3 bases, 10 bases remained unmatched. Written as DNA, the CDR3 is TGTGCCAGCAGCTTCTCCCGGGACAGGGTGGGAACAGATACGCAGTATTTT. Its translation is CASSFSRDRVGTDTQYF.

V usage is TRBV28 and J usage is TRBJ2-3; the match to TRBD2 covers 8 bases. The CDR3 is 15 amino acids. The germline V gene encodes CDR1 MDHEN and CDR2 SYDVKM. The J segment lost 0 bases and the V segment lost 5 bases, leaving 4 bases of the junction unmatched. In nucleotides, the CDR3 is TGTGCCAGCAGTATAAGCGGGGGTAGCACAGATACGCAGTATTTT. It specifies CASSISGGSTDTQYF.

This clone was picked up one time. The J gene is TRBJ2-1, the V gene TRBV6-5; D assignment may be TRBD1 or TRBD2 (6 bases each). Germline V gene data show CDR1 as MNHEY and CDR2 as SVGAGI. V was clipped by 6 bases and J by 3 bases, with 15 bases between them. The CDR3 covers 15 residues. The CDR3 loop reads CASSSGAGYYNEQFF. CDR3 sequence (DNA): TGTGCCAGCAGCTCGGGGGCAGGGTACTACAATGAGCAGTTCTTC.

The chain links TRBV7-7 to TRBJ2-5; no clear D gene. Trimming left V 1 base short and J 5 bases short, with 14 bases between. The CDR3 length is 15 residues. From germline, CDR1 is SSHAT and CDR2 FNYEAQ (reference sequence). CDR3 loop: CASSLGLAMGETQYF. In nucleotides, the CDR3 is TGTGCCAGCAGCTTAGGGCTGGCCATGGGGGAGACCCAGTACTTC.

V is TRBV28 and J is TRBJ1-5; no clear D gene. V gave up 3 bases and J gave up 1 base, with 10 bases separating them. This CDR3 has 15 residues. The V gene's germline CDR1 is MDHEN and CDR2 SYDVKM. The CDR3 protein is CASSLAGSSNQPQHF. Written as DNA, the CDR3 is TGTGCCAGCAGTTTGGCAGGTTCAAGCAATCAGCCCCAGCATTTT.

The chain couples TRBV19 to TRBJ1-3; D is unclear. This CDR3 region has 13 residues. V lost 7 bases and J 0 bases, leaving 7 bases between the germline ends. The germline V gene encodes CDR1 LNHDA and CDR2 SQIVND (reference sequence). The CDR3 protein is CASKKVSGNTIYF. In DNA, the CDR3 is TGTGCCAGTAAGAAGGTCTCTGGAAACACCATATATTTT.

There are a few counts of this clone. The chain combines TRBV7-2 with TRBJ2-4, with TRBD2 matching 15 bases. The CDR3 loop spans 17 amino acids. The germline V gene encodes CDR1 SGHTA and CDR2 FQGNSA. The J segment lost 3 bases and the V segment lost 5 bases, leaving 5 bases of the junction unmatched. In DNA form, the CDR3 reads TGTGCCAGCAGCCGCGGGGGACTAGCGGGAGGCAAAAACATTCAGTACTTC. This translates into CASSRGGLAGGKNIQYF.

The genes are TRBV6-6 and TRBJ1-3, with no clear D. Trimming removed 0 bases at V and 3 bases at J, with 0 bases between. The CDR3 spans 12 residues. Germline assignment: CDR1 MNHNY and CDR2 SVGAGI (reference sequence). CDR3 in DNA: TGTGCCAGCAGTTACTCTGGAAACACCATATATTTT. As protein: CASSYSGNTIYF.

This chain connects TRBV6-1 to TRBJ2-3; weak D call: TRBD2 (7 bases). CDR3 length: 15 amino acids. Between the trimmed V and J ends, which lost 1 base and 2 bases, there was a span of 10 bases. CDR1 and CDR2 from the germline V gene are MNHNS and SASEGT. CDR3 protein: CASSEVAGATDTQYF. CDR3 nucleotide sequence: TGTGCCAGCAGTGAAGTCGCGGGGGCCACAGATACGCAGTATTTT.

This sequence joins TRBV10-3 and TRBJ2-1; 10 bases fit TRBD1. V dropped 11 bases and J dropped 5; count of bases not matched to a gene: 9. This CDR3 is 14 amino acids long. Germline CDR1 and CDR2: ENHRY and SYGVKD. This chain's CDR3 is CASEPGQGNNEQFF. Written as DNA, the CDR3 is TGTGCCTCCGAACCGGGACAGGGGAACAATGAGCAGTTCTTC.

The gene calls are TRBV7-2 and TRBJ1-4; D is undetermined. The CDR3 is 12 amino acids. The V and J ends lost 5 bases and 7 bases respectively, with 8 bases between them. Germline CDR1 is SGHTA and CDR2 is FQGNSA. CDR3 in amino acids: CASSLSREKLFF. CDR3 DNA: TGTGCCAGCAGCCTCAGTCGTGAAAAACTGTTTTTT.

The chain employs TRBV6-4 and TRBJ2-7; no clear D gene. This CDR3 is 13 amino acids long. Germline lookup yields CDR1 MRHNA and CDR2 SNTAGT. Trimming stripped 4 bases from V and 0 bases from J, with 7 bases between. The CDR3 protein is CASSVESSYEQYF. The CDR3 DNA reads TGTGCCAGCAGTGTGGAGAGCTCCTACGAGCAGTACTTC.

The CDR3 bases are TGTGCCAGCAGGGAACCCGGACAGTACACTGAAGCTTTCTTT. Translated: CASREPGQYTEAFF. V gene TRBV6-1 combines with J gene TRBJ1-1, with D possibly matching TRBD1 (6 bases). Germline-derived CDR1 and CDR2 are MNHNS and SASEGT. This CDR3 has 14 amino acids. V was clipped by 6 bases and J by 3 bases, with 14 bases between them.

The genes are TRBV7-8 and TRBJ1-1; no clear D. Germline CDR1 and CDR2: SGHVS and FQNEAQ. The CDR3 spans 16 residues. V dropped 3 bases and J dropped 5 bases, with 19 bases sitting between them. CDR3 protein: CASSFNIRASRTEAFF. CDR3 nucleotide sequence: TGTGCCAGCAGCTTTAATATCCGAGCCTCGAGGACTGAAGCTTTCTTT.

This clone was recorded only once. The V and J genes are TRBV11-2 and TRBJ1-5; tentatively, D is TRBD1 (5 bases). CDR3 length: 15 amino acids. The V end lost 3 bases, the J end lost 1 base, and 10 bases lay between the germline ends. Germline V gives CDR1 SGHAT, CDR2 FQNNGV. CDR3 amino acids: CASSLGGRSNQPQHF. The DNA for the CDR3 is TGTGCCAGCAGCTTGGGGGGACGGAGCAATCAGCCCCAGCATTTT.

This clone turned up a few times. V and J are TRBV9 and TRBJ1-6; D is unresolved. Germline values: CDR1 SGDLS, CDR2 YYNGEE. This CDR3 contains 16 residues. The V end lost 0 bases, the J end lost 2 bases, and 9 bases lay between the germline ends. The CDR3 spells CASSVDLRPYNSPLHF. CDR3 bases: TGTGCCAGCAGCGTAGATCTGCGCCCCTATAATTCACCCCTCCACTTT.

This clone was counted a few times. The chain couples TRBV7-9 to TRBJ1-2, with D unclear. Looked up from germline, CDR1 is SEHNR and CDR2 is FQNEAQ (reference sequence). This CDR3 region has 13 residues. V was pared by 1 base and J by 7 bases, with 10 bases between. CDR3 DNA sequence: TGTGCCAGCAGCTTAGGCGGTTTGGGTGGCTACACCTTC. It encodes CASSLGGLGGYTF.

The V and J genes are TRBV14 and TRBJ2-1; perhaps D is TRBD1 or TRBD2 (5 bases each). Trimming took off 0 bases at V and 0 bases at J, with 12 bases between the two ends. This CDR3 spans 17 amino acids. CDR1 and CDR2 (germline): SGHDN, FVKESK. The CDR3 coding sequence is TGTGCCAGCAGCCAAGATCTGGGGGAGATCTCCTACAATGAGCAGTTCTTC. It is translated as CASSQDLGEISYNEQFF. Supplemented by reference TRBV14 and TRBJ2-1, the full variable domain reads EAGVTQFPSHSVIEKGQTVTLRCDPISGHDNLYWYRRVMGKEIKFLLHFVKESKQDESGMPNNRFLAERTGGTYSTLKVQPAELEDSGVYFCASSQDLGEISYNEQFFGPGTRLTVL.

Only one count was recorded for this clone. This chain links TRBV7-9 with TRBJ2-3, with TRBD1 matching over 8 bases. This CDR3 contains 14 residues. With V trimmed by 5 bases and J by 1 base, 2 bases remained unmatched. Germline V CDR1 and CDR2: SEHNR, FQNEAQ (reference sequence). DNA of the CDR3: TGTGCCAGCAGCACGACAGGGGGCACAGATACGCAGTATTTT. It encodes CASSTTGGTDTQYF.

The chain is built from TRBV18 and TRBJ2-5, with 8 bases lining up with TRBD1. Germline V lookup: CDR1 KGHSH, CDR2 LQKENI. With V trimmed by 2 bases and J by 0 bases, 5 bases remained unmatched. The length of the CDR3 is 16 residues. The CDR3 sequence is CASSPVTGGNQETQYF. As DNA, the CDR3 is TGTGCCAGCTCACCAGTAACAGGGGGAAACCAAGAGACCCAGTACTTC.

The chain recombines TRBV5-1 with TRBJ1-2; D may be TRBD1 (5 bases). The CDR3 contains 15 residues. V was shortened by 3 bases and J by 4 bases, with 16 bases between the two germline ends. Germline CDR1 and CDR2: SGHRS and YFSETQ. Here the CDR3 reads CASSSVLGGGYGYTF. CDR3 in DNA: TGCGCCAGCAGCTCGGTTCTCGGGGGTGGCTATGGCTACACCTTC.

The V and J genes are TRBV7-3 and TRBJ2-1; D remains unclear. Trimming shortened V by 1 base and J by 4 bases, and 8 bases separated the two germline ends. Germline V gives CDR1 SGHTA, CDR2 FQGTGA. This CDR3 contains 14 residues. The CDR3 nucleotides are TGTGCCAGCAGCTTAATGGCGGAGTACAATGAGCAGTTCTTC. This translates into CASSLMAEYNEQFF.